Shown below are 14 T cell receptor beta chains from a single sample sequenced in a study of blood T cell repertoires in COVID-19. TCRdb keeps only in-frame clones here, not all; method: immunoSEQ multiplex PCR. Of 200,000 to 250,000 clones in the sample, more than 75% were seen once. Sequencing was carried out using peripheral blood. The origin of the receptors is an elderly woman with COVID-19, enrolled during active disease.

The gene calls are TRBV5-4 and TRBJ2-5; 9 bases align to TRBD2. In germline, CDR1 is SGHNT, CDR2 YYREEE (reference sequence). V lost 6 bases and J lost 1; bases outside the gene matches: 4. This CDR3 is built from 14 residues. Written as DNA, the CDR3 is TGTGCCAGCACTAGCGGGGCGACCCAAGAGACCCAGTACTTC. Its translation is CASTSGATQETQYF.

The rearrangement links TRBV5-4 to TRBJ1-1; 7 bases are shared with TRBD1. This CDR3 is 13 amino acids long. V dropped 9 bases and J dropped 0; count of bases not matched to a gene: 5. Germline-derived CDR1 and CDR2 are SGHNT and YYREEE (reference sequence). Written as DNA, the CDR3 is TGTGCCATCCGACAGGGTATGAACACTGAAGCTTTCTTT. Protein: CAIRQGMNTEAFF.

Details on this clone: One junction end does not reproduce the germline sequence, and a read error may be involved. CDR3 bases: TGCAGCGTAGGGAGAGGCTACGATGAGCAGTTCTTC. Residues: CSVGRGYDEQFF. V and J are TRBV29-1 and TRBJ2-1; possibly TRBD2 for D (5 bases). This CDR3 comprises 12 residues. Germline V gives CDR1 SQVTM, CDR2 ANQGSEA.

This chain connects TRBV18 to TRBJ2-1; the match to TRBD2 covers 11 bases. This CDR3 has 17 amino acids. The ends lost 6 bases at V and 5 bases at J; junction bases unmatched: 12. Germline CDR1 KGHSH, CDR2 LQKENI. CDR3 nucleotides: TGTGCCAGCTCGTCGGTCCTTACTAGCGGGGGAAACAATGAGCAGTTCTTC. Protein: CASSSVLTSGGNNEQFF.

V is TRBV9 and J is TRBJ2-1, with 7 bases fitting TRBD2. This CDR3 region has 15 residues. Trimming took 4 bases from V and 3 from J; bases not matched to a gene: 7. Germline V CDR1 and CDR2: SGDLS, YYNGEE. CDR3 in amino acids: CASSLLGGDYNEQFF. The DNA for the CDR3 is TGTGCCAGCAGCCTACTGGGGGGGGACTACAATGAGCAGTTCTTC. The full variable domain, completed using reference TRBV9 and TRBJ2-1, is DSGVTQTPKHLITATGQRVTLRCSPRSGDLSVYWYQQSLDQGLQFLIQYYNGEERAKGNILERFSAQQFPDLHSELNLSSLELGDSALYFCASSLLGGDYNEQFFGPGTRLTVL.

The rearrangement uses TRBV4-1 and TRBJ2-1; perhaps TRBD2 as D (6 bases). Looked up from germline, CDR1 is MGHRA and CDR2 is YSYEKL. The CDR3 is 15 amino acids. Between the trimmed V and J ends, which lost 4 bases and 7 bases, there was a span of 17 bases. CDR3 DNA: TGCGCCAGCAGCCCCCGACTAGAAGGTACTAATGAGCAGTTCTTC. It encodes CASSPRLEGTNEQFF.

V is TRBV11-2 and J is TRBJ1-6; 7 bases line up with TRBD1. CDR1 is SGHAT, CDR2 FQNNGV, per germline. This CDR3 comprises 14 residues. V was pared by 0 bases and J by 9 bases, with 2 bases of the junction left unmatched. DNA for the CDR3: TGTGCCAGCAGCTTAGAGACAGGGATTTCACCCCTCCACTTT. This translates into CASSLETGISPLHF.

This chain joins TRBV10-3 and TRBJ2-1; D call uncertain. From germline, CDR1 is ENHRY and CDR2 SYGVKD. V was clipped by 7 bases and J by 2 bases, with 15 bases between them. The CDR3 is 15 residues long. CDR3 DNA: TGTGCCATCACCCCCGGTGGTCTCACCTACAATGAGCAGTTCTTC. Encoded protein: CAITPGGLTYNEQFF.

This clone has a handful of counts. V is TRBV6-5 and J is TRBJ1-2, with 7 positions matching TRBD1. The CDR3 length is 16 residues. V lost 1 base and J lost 4; bases outside the gene matches: 9. Germline CDR1 reads MNHEY; CDR2 reads SVGAGI. Here the CDR3 reads CASSYFGRQGGYGYTF. CDR3 in DNA: TGTGCCAGCAGTTACTTCGGACGACAGGGCGGCTATGGCTACACCTTC.

V usage is TRBV9 and J usage is TRBJ1-1, with 7 bases fitting TRBD1. The V and J ends lost 3 bases and 0 bases, in that order; junction bases with no gene match: 8. The CDR3 has 16 amino acids. Per germline, CDR1 SGDLS and CDR2 YYNGEE. Here the CDR3 DNA reads TGTGCCAGCAGCGCGGGTGGGGGGACAGTGAACACTGAAGCTTTCTTT. This gives the protein CASSAGGGTVNTEAFF.

A few counts support this clone. V usage is TRBV5-1 and J usage is TRBJ1-1, with no clear D. Trimming shortened V by 1 base and J by 4 bases, and 14 bases separated the two germline ends. Germline V gene data show CDR1 as SGHRS and CDR2 as YFSETQ. This CDR3 spans 15 amino acids. The CDR3 DNA sequence: TGCGCCAGCAGCTTGCCCTCTCAGGATGGCACTGAAGCTTTCTTT. Translation: CASSLPSQDGTEAFF.

V and J are TRBV9 and TRBJ2-2, with TRBD1 as a possible D gene (7 bases). V was shortened by 4 bases and J by 3 bases, with 16 bases between the two germline ends. The CDR3 runs to 16 residues. Germline V gene sequence: CDR1 SGDLS, CDR2 YYNGEE. The CDR3 spells CASSTRQGLDTGELFF. Written as DNA, the CDR3 is TGTGCCAGCAGCACCCGACAGGGACTGGACACCGGGGAGCTGTTTTTT.

The J gene is TRBJ1-2, the V gene TRBV30; D is possibly TRBD1 (6 bases). The CDR3 runs to 16 residues. The V end lost 1 base, the J end lost 0 bases, and 15 bases lay between the germline ends. Germline V gene lookup returns CDR1 GTSNPN and CDR2 SVGIG (reference sequence). The CDR3 DNA reads as TGTGCCTGGAGTGCTGGGACATTTAGAGCTAACTATGGCTACACCTTC. Protein: CAWSAGTFRANYGYTF.

The chain uses TRBV5-4 and TRBJ1-1; the D is unclear. V was cut by 0 bases and J by 5 bases, with 20 bases left in between. Germline V gene data show CDR1 as SGHNT and CDR2 as YYREEE (reference sequence). The CDR3 runs 17 residues. The CDR3 sequence is CASSLVGTRGGKTEAFF. The CDR3 DNA follows: TGTGCCAGCAGCTTGGTGGGTACCCGGGGAGGGAAAACTGAAGCTTTCTTT. The full variable domain, with the rest looked up from reference TRBV5-4 and TRBJ1-1, is ETGVTQSPTHLIKTRGQQVTLRCSSQSGHNTVSWYQQALGQGPQFIFQYYREEENGRGNFPPRFSGLQFPNYSSELNVNALELDDSALYLCASSLVGTRGGKTEAFFGQGTRLTVV.